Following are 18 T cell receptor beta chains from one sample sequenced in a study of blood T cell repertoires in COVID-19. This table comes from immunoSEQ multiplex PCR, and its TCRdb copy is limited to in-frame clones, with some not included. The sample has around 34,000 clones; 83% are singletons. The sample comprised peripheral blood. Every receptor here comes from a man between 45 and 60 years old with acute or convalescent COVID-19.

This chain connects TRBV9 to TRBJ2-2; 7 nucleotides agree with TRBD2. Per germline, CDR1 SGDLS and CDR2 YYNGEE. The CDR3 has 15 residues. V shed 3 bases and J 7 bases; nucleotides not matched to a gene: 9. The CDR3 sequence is CASSAPTSSIGELFF. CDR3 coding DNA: TGTGCCAGCAGCGCCCCGACTAGCTCGATCGGGGAGCTGTTTTTT. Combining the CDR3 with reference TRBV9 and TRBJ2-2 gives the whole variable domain DSGVTQTPKHLITATGQRVTLRCSPRSGDLSVYWYQQSLDQGLQFLIQYYNGEERAKGNILERFSAQQFPDLHSELNLSSLELGDSALYFCASSAPTSSIGELFFGEGSRLTVL.

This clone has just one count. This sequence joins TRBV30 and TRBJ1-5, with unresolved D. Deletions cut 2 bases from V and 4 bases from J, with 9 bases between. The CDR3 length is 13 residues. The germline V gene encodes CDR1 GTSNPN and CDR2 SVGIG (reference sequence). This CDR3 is CAWSKLENQPQHF. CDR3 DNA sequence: TGTGCCTGGAGTAAGTTAGAGAATCAGCCCCAGCATTTT.

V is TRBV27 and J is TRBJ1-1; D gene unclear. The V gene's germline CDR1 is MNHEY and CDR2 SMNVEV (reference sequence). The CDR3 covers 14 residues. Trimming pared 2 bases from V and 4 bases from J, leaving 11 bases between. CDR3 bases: TGTGCCAGCAGTTTAAACATTGGGAGCACTGAAGCTTTCTTT. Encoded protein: CASSLNIGSTEAFF.

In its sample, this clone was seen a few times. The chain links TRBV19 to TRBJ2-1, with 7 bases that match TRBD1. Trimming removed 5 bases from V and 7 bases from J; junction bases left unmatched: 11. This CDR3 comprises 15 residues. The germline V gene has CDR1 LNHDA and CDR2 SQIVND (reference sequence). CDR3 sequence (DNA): TGTGCCAGTAGTGTACAGGGGCCCCTTTGGAATGAGCAGTTCTTC. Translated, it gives CASSVQGPLWNEQFF. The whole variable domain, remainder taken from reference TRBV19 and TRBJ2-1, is DGGITQSPKYLFRKEGQNVTLSCEQNLNHDAMYWYRQDPGQGLRLIYYSQIVNDFQKGDIAEGYSVSREKKESFPLTVTSAQKNPTAFYLCASSVQGPLWNEQFFGPGTRLTVL.

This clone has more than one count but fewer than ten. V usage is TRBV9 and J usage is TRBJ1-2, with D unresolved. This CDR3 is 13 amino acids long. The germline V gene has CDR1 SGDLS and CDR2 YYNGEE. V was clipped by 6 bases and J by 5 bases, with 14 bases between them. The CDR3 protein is CASNPGIGYGYTF. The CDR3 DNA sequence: TGTGCCAGCAACCCGGGAATAGGGTATGGCTACACCTTC.

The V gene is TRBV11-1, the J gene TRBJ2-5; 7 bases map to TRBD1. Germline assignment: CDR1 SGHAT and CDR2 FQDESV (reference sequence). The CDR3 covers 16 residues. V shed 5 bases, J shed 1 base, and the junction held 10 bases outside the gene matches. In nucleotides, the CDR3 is TGTGCCAGCAGCCCCCGACAGGGCCCGCCCCAAGAGACCCAGTACTTC. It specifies CASSPRQGPPQETQYF.

The CDR3 loop reads CASSYGTSTEAFF. In DNA, the CDR3 is TGTGCCAGCAGTTATGGGACATCCACTGAAGCTTTCTTT. The rearrangement joins TRBV6-5 to TRBJ1-1; a possible D gene is TRBD1 (6 bases). The length of the CDR3 is 13 residues. With 3 bases removed from V and 4 bases from J, the gap between germline ends came to 9 bases. CDR1 is MNHEY and CDR2 is SVGAGI in the germline V gene.

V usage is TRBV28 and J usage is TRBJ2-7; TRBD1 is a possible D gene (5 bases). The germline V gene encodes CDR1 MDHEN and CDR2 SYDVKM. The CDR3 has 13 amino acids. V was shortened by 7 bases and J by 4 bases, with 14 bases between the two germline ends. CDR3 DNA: TGTGCCAGCACCGAGACAGCAGTATACGAGCAGTACTTC. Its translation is CASTETAVYEQYF. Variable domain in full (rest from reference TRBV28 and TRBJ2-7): DVKVTQSSRYLVKRTGEKVFLECVQDMDHENMFWYRQDPGLGLRLIYFSYDVKMKEKGDIPEGYSVSREKKERFSLILESASTNQTSMYLCASTETAVYEQYFGPGTRLTVT.

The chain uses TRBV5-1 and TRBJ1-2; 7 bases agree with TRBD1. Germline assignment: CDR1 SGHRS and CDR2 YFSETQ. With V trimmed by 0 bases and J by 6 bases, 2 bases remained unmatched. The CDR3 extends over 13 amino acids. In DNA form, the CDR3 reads TGCGCCAGCAGCTTGGGACAGGGAAATGGCTACACCTTC. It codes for CASSLGQGNGYTF.

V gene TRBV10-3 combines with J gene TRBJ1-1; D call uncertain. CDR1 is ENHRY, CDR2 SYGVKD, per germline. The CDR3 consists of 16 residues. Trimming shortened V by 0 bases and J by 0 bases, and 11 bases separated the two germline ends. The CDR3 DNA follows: TGTGCCATCAGTGAGTCCGGGTCACGGATGAACACTGAAGCTTTCTTT. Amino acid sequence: CAISESGSRMNTEAFF.

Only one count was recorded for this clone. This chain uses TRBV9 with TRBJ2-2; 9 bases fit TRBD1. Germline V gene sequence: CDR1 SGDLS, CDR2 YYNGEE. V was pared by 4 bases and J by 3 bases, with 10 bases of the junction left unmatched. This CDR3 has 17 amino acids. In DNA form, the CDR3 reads TGTGCCAGCAGCCCCCGCGGGACAGGGCATCACACCGGGGAGCTGTTTTTT. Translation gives CASSPRGTGHHTGELFF.

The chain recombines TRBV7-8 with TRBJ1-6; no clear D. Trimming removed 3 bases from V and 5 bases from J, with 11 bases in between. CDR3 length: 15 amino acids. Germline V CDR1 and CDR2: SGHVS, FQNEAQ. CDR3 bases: TGTGCCAGCAGCTTTTTCGGGGAGAATAATTCACCCCTCCACTTT. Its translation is CASSFFGENNSPLHF.

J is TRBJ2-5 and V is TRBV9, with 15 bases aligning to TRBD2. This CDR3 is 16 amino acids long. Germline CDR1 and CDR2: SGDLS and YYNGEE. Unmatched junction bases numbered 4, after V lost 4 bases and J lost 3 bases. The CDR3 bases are TGTGCCAGCAGCAGAGGACTAGCGGGGGGGGAAGAGACCCAGTACTTC. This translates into CASSRGLAGGEETQYF.

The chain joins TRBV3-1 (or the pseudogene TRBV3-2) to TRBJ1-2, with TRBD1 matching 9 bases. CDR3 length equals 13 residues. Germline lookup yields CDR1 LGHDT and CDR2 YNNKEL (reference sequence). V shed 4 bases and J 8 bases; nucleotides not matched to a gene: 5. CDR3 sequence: CASSPGQGGGYTF. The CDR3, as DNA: TGTGCCAGCAGCCCGGGACAGGGCGGGGGCTACACCTTC.

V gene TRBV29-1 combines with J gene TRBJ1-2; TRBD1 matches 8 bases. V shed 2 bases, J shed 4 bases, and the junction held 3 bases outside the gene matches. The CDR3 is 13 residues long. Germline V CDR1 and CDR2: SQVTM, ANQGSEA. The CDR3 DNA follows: TGCAGCGTTGAACGACAGGGGCCCTATGGCTACACCTTC. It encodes CSVERQGPYGYTF.

As DNA, the CDR3 is TGTGCCAGCAGCAGCCCCTCGGACTTCCTGAACACTGAAGCTTTCTTT. Its protein product is CASSSPSDFLNTEAFF. V usage is TRBV21-1 and J usage is TRBJ1-1. TRBV21-1 is given as a pseudogene. The CDR3 has 16 residues.

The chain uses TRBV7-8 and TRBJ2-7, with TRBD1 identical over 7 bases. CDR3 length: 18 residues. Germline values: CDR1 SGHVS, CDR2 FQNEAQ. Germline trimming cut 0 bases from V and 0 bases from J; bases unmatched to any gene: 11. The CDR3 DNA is TGTGCCAGCAGCTTAGCGTCGACAGGACAGGTGATCTCCTACGAGCAGTACTTC. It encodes CASSLASTGQVISYEQYF.

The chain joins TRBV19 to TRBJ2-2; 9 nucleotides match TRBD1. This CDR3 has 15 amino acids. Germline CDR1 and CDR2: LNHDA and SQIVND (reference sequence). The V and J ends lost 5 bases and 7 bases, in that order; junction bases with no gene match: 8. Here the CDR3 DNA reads TGTGCCAGTAGTGAGGGACAGGGTAGTAGCGGGGAGCTGTTTTTT. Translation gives CASSEGQGSSGELFF.